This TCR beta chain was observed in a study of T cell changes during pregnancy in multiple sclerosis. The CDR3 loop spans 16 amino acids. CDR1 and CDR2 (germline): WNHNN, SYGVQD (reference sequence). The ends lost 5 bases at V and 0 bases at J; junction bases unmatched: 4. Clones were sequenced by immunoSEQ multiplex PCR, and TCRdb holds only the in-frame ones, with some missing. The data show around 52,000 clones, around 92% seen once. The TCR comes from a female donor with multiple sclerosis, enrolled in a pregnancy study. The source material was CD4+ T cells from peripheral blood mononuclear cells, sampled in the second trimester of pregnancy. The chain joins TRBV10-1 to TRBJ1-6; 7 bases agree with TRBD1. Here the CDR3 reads CASSPGGNSYNSPLHF. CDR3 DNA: TGCGCCAGCAGTCCAGGGGGGAACTCCTATAATTCACCCCTCCACTTT.